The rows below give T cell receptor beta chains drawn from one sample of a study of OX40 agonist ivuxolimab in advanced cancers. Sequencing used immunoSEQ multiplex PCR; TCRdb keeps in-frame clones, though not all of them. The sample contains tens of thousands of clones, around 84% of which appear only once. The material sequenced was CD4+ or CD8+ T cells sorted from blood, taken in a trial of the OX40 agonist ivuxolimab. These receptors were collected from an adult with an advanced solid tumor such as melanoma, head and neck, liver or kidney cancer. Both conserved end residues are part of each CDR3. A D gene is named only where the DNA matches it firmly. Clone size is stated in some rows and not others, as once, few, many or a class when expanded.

CDR3 DNA: TGTGCCAGCAGCTTCGGGACGTCGGAGACCCAGTACTTC
CDR3 protein: CASSFGTSETQYF
clone size: once
J gene: TRBJ2-5
D gene: -
V gene: TRBV7-9

CDR3 DNA: TGTGCCAGTACCCTGTCAAGACAAAGCACTGAAGCTTTCTTT
CDR3 protein: CASTLSRQSTEAFF
clone size: many
J gene: TRBJ1-1
D gene: -
V gene: TRBV19

CDR3 DNA: TGTGCCAGCAGCTTGAGTGCTGGCTACACCTTC
CDR3 protein: CASSLSAGYTF
clone size: few
J gene: TRBJ1-2
D gene: -
V gene: TRBV5-6

CDR3 DNA: TGTGCCAGCAGCTTCCAGGATAGCAATCAGCCCCAGCATTTT
CDR3 protein: CASSFQDSNQPQHF
clone size: -
J gene: TRBJ1-5
D gene: -
V gene: TRBV7-9

CDR3 DNA: TGTGCCAGCAGTGAAGCGGTTGAGCAGTTCTTC
CDR3 protein: CASSEAVEQFF
clone size: -
J gene: TRBJ2-1
D gene: -
V gene: TRBV2

CDR3 DNA: TGTGCCAGCTCTCCCCGGGACAGCGATCAGCCCCAGCATTTT
CDR3 protein: CASSPRDSDQPQHF
clone size: -
J gene: TRBJ1-5
D gene: TRBD1
V gene: TRBV18

CDR3 DNA: TGTGCCAGCAGCATCAGGGGAAAGGGGAGAGACACTGAAGCTTTCTTT
CDR3 protein: CASSIRGKGRDTEAFF
clone size: -
J gene: TRBJ1-1
D gene: -
V gene: TRBV7-2

CDR3 DNA: TGTGCCAGCAGCTTAAGCAGGGAAGAGACCCAGTACTTC
CDR3 protein: CASSLSREETQYF
clone size: -
J gene: TRBJ2-5
D gene: -
V gene: TRBV7-3

CDR3 DNA: TGCGCCAGCAGCTTGGAATGGCAGGCTAGCACAGATACGCAGTATTTT
CDR3 protein: CASSLEWQASTDTQYF
clone size: once
J gene: TRBJ2-3
D gene: -
V gene: TRBV5-1

CDR3 DNA: TGTGCCAGCAGTTTAAAAAGAGCGGAGAGCTATGGCTACACCTTC
CDR3 protein: CASSLKRAESYGYTF
clone size: -
J gene: TRBJ1-2
D gene: -
V gene: TRBV6-6

CDR3 DNA: TGTGCCAGCAGCTTAGAAGGCAGGGGAAACACTGAAGCTTTCTTT
CDR3 protein: CASSLEGRGNTEAFF
clone size: -
J gene: TRBJ1-1
D gene: -
V gene: TRBV7-9

CDR3 DNA: TGTGCCAGCAGCTTATATACTAGCGGGGGGCCTTACCAAGAGACCCAGTACTTC
CDR3 protein: CASSLYTSGGPYQETQYF
clone size: -
J gene: TRBJ2-5
D gene: TRBD2
V gene: TRBV7-2

CDR3 DNA: TGTGCCTCCAGGGGCCGTTCTCCTGAGCAGTTCTTC
CDR3 protein: CASRGRSPEQFF
clone size: -
J gene: TRBJ2-1
D gene: -
V gene: TRBV7-3

CDR3 DNA: TGCGCCAGCAGTGAGGGGGGGATCACAGATACGCAGTATTTT
CDR3 protein: CASSEGGITDTQYF
clone size: -
J gene: TRBJ2-3
D gene: -
V gene: TRBV10-1

CDR3 DNA: TGTGCCAGCAGCGATCGGGAGGGGGTCAACTATGGCTACACCTTC
CDR3 protein: CASSDREGVNYGYTF
clone size: -
J gene: TRBJ1-2
D gene: -
V gene: TRBV9

CDR3 DNA: TGTGCCACCAGCCACGGACGGAGCAATCAGCCCCAGCATTTT
CDR3 protein: CATSHGRSNQPQHF
clone size: -
J gene: TRBJ1-5
D gene: -
V gene: TRBV15

CDR3 DNA: TGTGCCAGCAGTTACTCCGGGGGACATGGAAACACCATATATTTT
CDR3 protein: CASSYSGGHGNTIYF
clone size: -
J gene: TRBJ1-3
D gene: -
V gene: TRBV6-5

CDR3 DNA: TGCGCCAGCAGCCAACCCGGGACTGGTAATGAAAAACTGTTTTTT
CDR3 protein: CASSQPGTGNEKLFF
clone size: -
J gene: TRBJ1-4
D gene: -
V gene: TRBV4-3

CDR3 DNA: TGTGCCAGACCTTTAGGAGCGGGGTTTGAGACCCAGTACTTC
CDR3 protein: CARPLGAGFETQYF
clone size: -
J gene: TRBJ2-5
D gene: TRBD2
V gene: TRBV9

CDR3 DNA: TGTGCCAGTAGTCCTCGTCTGTGGATCAGGGGTCAGCCCCAGCATTTT
CDR3 protein: CASSPRLWIRGQPQHF
clone size: -
J gene: TRBJ1-5
D gene: -
V gene: TRBV19

CDR3 DNA: TGCGCCAGCAGCCGACTAGCGCCTGTCACAGATACGCAGTATTTT
CDR3 protein: CASSRLAPVTDTQYF
clone size: -
J gene: TRBJ2-3
D gene: TRBD2
V gene: TRBV5-1

CDR3 DNA: TGCGCCAGCAGTGGACTAGCGGGGGGCACAGATACGCAGTATTTT
CDR3 protein: CASSGLAGGTDTQYF
clone size: -
J gene: TRBJ2-3
D gene: TRBD2
V gene: TRBV10-1

CDR3 DNA: TGCAGCGTATGGGTACAGGGGAGGGATGAGCAGTTCTTC
CDR3 protein: CSVWVQGRDEQFF
clone size: -
J gene: TRBJ2-1
D gene: -
V gene: TRBV29-1

CDR3 DNA: TGTGCCAGCAGTGAACCCGATAGCAATCAGCCCCAGCATTTT
CDR3 protein: CASSEPDSNQPQHF
clone size: once
J gene: TRBJ1-5
D gene: -
V gene: TRBV6-1

CDR3 DNA: TGTGCCAGCAGCCGGGGGGACTCCAATCAGCCCCAGCATTTT
CDR3 protein: CASSRGDSNQPQHF
clone size: -
J gene: TRBJ1-5
D gene: -
V gene: TRBV9

CDR3 DNA: TGCGCCAGCAGTGAATGGGGGCCAAGAGATACGCAGTATTTT
CDR3 protein: CASSEWGPRDTQYF
clone size: -
J gene: TRBJ2-3
D gene: -
V gene: TRBV10-1

CDR3 DNA: TGTGCCAGCAGTTGGGACAGGAAGAACACTGAAGCTTTCTTT
CDR3 protein: CASSWDRKNTEAFF
clone size: -
J gene: TRBJ1-1
D gene: TRBD1
V gene: TRBV6-5

CDR3 DNA: TGTGCCAGCAGTTATTCGGGGGAAAATGGCTACACCTTC
CDR3 protein: CASSYSGENGYTF
clone size: -
J gene: TRBJ1-2
D gene: -
V gene: TRBV6-5

CDR3 DNA: TGTGCCAGCAGCTCGGACAGGGGATCGTTTACCCAGTACTTC
CDR3 protein: CASSSDRGSFTQYF
clone size: -
J gene: TRBJ2-5
D gene: TRBD1
V gene: TRBV7-2

CDR3 DNA: TGCGCCAGCAGCTTGGCTGGGGGCGACGAAAAACTGTTTTTT
CDR3 protein: CASSLAGGDEKLFF
clone size: -
J gene: TRBJ1-4
D gene: -
V gene: TRBV5-1

CDR3 DNA: TGTGCCAGCAGCCCCTCAGGGGGCAAGACAGATACGCAGTATTTT
CDR3 protein: CASSPSGGKTDTQYF
clone size: -
J gene: TRBJ2-3
D gene: TRBD1
V gene: TRBV5-4

CDR3 DNA: TGTGCCAGCTCCCCTCAGACTCAAGAGACCCAGTACTTC
CDR3 protein: CASSPQTQETQYF
clone size: -
J gene: TRBJ2-5
D gene: -
V gene: TRBV18

CDR3 DNA: TGTGCCAGCAGCGTCGCTCCGGGGCGGGGGGGCACAGATACGCAGTATTTT
CDR3 protein: CASSVAPGRGGTDTQYF
clone size: -
J gene: TRBJ2-3
D gene: TRBD2
V gene: TRBV9

CDR3 DNA: TGTGCCAGCAGTGTAGACAGGGTGAACACAGATACGCAGTATTTT
CDR3 protein: CASSVDRVNTDTQYF
clone size: few
J gene: TRBJ2-3
D gene: TRBD1
V gene: TRBV6-4

CDR3 DNA: TGTGCCAGTAGTCAACCCGGACAGGGTCCCATTCAGTACTTC
CDR3 protein: CASSQPGQGPIQYF
clone size: -
J gene: TRBJ2-4
D gene: TRBD1
V gene: TRBV19

CDR3 DNA: TGTGCCTGGAGTGCAGCGGGGGCCGTCACAGATACGCAGTATTTT
CDR3 protein: CAWSAAGAVTDTQYF
clone size: -
J gene: TRBJ2-3
D gene: TRBD2
V gene: TRBV30

CDR3 DNA: TGTGCCAGCAGTTTAGAAGGTTGGGGCTACACCTTC
CDR3 protein: CASSLEGWGYTF
clone size: -
J gene: TRBJ1-2
D gene: -
V gene: TRBV28

CDR3 DNA: TGCGCCAGCAGCTTGGAGGGACAGGATGGCAATCAGCCCCAGCATTTT
CDR3 protein: CASSLEGQDGNQPQHF
clone size: -
J gene: TRBJ1-5
D gene: TRBD1
V gene: TRBV5-1

CDR3 DNA: TGTGCCATCAGTGCGGGGAGGGGGCAATCCTCCGGGGAGCTGTTTTTT
CDR3 protein: CAISAGRGQSSGELFF
clone size: few
J gene: TRBJ2-2
D gene: -
V gene: TRBV10-3

CDR3 DNA: TGTGCCAGCAGCTTAGGCGGGGCCGGTTCACCCCTCCACTTT
CDR3 protein: CASSLGGAGSPLHF
clone size: -
J gene: TRBJ1-6
D gene: -
V gene: TRBV7-8

CDR3 DNA: TGTGCCAGCAGTTTGGTGCCAGACCTCTATGGCTACACCTTC
CDR3 protein: CASSLVPDLYGYTF
clone size: -
J gene: TRBJ1-2
D gene: -
V gene: TRBV28

CDR3 DNA: TGTGCCAGCAAAGCTGACAGGGCGAATGGCTACACCTTC
CDR3 protein: CASKADRANGYTF
clone size: -
J gene: TRBJ1-2
D gene: TRBD1
V gene: TRBV6-5